The 8 T cell receptor beta chains presented below share a single source sample, sequenced in a study of blood T cell repertoires in COVID-19. Repertoires were generated with immunoSEQ multiplex PCR, while TCRdb's copy carries only in-frame clones and drops some. The data contain around 230,000 clones, roughly 89% of them singletons. The sequencing sample was made of PBMCs or T cells enriched from blood (not recorded which). All receptors derive from a woman in her twenties or thirties with acute COVID-19.

The chain combines TRBV7-2 with TRBJ1-2, with 7 bases fitting TRBD1. Germline lookup yields CDR1 SGHTA and CDR2 FQGNSA. The CDR3 is made up of 13 amino acids. V dropped 2 bases and J dropped 5; count of bases not matched to a gene: 2. CDR3 residues: CASSLPGGYGYTF. CDR3 sequence (DNA): TGTGCCAGCAGCTTACCAGGGGGTTATGGCTACACCTTC.

This clone was found once. The CDR3 loop reads CASSPLGHNSPLHF. In DNA form, the CDR3 reads TGTGCCAGCAGCCCGCTGGGGCATAATTCACCCCTCCACTTT. The chain couples TRBV7-2 to TRBJ1-6, with D perhaps matching TRBD1 (5 bases). V was pared by 5 bases and J by 5 bases, with 10 bases between. The germline V gene encodes CDR1 SGHTA and CDR2 FQGNSA. The CDR3 has 14 amino acids.

The J gene is TRBJ1-1, the V gene TRBV5-6, with a weak D call TRBD1 (5 bases). Germline lookup yields CDR1 SGHDT and CDR2 YYEEEE. The CDR3 spans 11 residues. V lost 3 bases, J lost 7 bases, and 7 bases lay in between. CDR3: CASSSDIEAFF. CDR3 coding DNA: TGTGCCAGCAGCTCGGACATTGAAGCTTTCTTT.

This clone was seen a handful of times. The rearrangement links TRBV3-1 (or the pseudogene TRBV3-2) to TRBJ2-3; TRBD2 agrees at 7 bases. Germline values: CDR1 LGHDT, CDR2 YNNKEL (reference sequence). V dropped 0 bases and J dropped 4; count of bases not matched to a gene: 10. CDR3 length: 17 amino acids. This CDR3 is CASSQDLSGAPPDTQYF. CDR3 DNA sequence: TGTGCCAGCAGCCAAGATCTAAGCGGGGCTCCCCCAGATACGCAGTATTTT.

J is TRBJ2-1 and V is TRBV11-2; D might be TRBD2 (7 bases). The germline gives CDR1 SGHAT, CDR2 FQNNGV. V was cut by 1 base and J by 4 bases, with 14 bases left in between. The CDR3 runs 16 residues. The CDR3 loop is CASSLVRRGGYNEQFF. The CDR3 DNA reads TGTGCCAGCAGCTTAGTCCGGAGGGGGGGGTACAATGAGCAGTTCTTC.

This chain uses TRBV9 with TRBJ1-3; a possible D gene is TRBD1 (6 bases). The CDR3 is made up of 19 amino acids. V was cut by 0 bases and J by 0 bases, with 19 bases left in between. Germline V CDR1 and CDR2: SGDLS, YYNGEE. CDR3 region: CASSVGPGGASGSGNTIYF. The CDR3 DNA reads TGTGCCAGCAGCGTAGGCCCTGGGGGGGCTTCGGGCTCTGGAAACACCATATATTTT.

This clone is a singleton in its sample. This rearrangement joins TRBV10-3 to TRBJ2-1; the match to TRBD2 covers 9 bases. Germline V lookup: CDR1 ENHRY, CDR2 SYGVKD. The CDR3 spans 18 residues. V shed 3 bases, J shed 3 bases, and the junction held 12 bases outside the gene matches. This CDR3 reads CAISDPQPSGDYYNEQFF. In nucleotides, the CDR3 is TGTGCCATCAGTGACCCCCAGCCTAGCGGGGATTACTACAATGAGCAGTTCTTC.

The chain recombines TRBV13 with TRBJ1-1; D ambiguous. The CDR3 runs 14 residues. V lost 8 bases, J lost 2 bases, and 15 bases lay in between. Per the germline V gene, CDR1 is PRHDT and CDR2 is FYEKMQ (reference sequence). Here the CDR3 DNA reads TGTGCCAGCTCTCTAGAACACAAAAACACTGAAGCTTTCTTT. Amino acids: CASSLEHKNTEAFF.